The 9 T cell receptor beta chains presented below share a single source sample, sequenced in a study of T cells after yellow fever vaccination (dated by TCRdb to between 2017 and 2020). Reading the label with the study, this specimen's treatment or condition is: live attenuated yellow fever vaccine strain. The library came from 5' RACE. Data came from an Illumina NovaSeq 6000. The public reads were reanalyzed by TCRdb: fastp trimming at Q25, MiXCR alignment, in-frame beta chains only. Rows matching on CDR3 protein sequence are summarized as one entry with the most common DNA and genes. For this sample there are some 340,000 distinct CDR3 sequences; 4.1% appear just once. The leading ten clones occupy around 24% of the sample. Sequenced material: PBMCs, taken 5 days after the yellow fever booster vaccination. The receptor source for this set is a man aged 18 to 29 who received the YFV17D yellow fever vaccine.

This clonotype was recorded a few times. CDR3 loop: CASSQEGPSNAGNEQFF. The DNA of the CDR3 is TGCGCCAGCAGCCAAGAAGGACCTTCAAACGCGGGCAATGAGCAGTTCTTC. The gene calls are TRBV4-3 and TRBJ2-1; weak D call: TRBD2 (5 bases). The germline V and J ends were trimmed by 0 bases and 6 bases, with 18 bases remaining between them. The CDR3 sequence is 17 residues long. CDR1 LGHNA and CDR2 YSLEER come from the germline V gene.

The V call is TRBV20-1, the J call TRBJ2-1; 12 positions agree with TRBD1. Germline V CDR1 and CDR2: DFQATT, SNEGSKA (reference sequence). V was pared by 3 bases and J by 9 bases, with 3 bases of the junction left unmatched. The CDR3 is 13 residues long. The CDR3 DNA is TGCAGTGCTAGTGGGACAGGGGGCACTGAGCAGTTCTTC. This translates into CSASGTGGTEQFF.

DNA of the CDR3: TGTGCCAGTCGATCGGGACAGGGGGTGCCAGATACGCAGTATTTT. This codes for CASRSGQGVPDTQYF. The chain joins TRBV19 to TRBJ2-3; TRBD1 agrees at 11 bases. The germline V gene has CDR1 LNHDA and CDR2 SQIVND (reference sequence). V lost 8 bases, J lost 4 bases, and 8 bases stayed unmatched. This CDR3 region has 15 residues.

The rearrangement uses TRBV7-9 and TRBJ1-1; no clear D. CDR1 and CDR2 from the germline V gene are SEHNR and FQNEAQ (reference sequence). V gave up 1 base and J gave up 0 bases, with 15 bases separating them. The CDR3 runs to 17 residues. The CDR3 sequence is CASSLVGTPPVNTEAFF. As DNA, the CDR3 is TGTGCCAGCAGCTTAGTAGGTACGCCACCCGTGAACACTGAAGCTTTCTTT.

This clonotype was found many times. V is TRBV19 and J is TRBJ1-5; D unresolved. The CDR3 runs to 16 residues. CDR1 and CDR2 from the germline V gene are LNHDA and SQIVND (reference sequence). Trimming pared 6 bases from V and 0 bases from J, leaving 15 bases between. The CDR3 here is CASRQRSLDSNQPQHF. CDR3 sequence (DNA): TGTGCCAGTAGACAAAGGTCGTTAGATAGCAATCAGCCCCAGCATTTT.

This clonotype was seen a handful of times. CDR3 loop: CASSFTEGAEAFF. Here the CDR3 DNA reads TGTGCCAGCAGCTTTACCGAGGGGGCGGAAGCTTTCTTT. J is TRBJ1-1 and V is TRBV7-9; 7 nucleotides agree with TRBD1. Looked up from germline, CDR1 is SEHNR and CDR2 is FQNEAQ (reference sequence). The CDR3 has 13 residues. With V trimmed by 3 bases and J by 8 bases, 6 bases remained unmatched.

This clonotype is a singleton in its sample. The CDR3 DNA reads TGTGCCAGCACCCTGAGGGGGAGGAACACTGAAGCTTTCTTT. It encodes CASTLRGRNTEAFF. The rearrangement links TRBV6-4 to TRBJ1-1, with D perhaps TRBD1 (6 bases). Germline values: CDR1 MRHNA, CDR2 SNTAGT. The CDR3 runs 14 residues. Trimming shortened V by 7 bases and J by 1 base, and 13 bases separated the two germline ends.

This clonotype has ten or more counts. DNA of the CDR3: TGTGCCAGCAGCTTAGCCGGGACTAGCACAGATACGCAGTATTTT. It translates to CASSLAGTSTDTQYF. The chain carries TRBV7-8 and TRBJ2-3; perhaps TRBD2 as D (6 bases). Germline CDR1 SGHVS, CDR2 FQNEAQ. This CDR3 has 15 amino acids. Trimming took off 0 bases at V and 0 bases at J, with 7 bases between the two ends.

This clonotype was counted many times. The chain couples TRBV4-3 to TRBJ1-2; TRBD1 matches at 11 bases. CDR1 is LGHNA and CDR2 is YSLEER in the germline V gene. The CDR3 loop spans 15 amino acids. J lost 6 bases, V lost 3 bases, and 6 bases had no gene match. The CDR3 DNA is TGCGCCAGCAGCCAGGGACAGGGGGGCCTTCATGGCTACACCTTC. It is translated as CASSQGQGGLHGYTF.